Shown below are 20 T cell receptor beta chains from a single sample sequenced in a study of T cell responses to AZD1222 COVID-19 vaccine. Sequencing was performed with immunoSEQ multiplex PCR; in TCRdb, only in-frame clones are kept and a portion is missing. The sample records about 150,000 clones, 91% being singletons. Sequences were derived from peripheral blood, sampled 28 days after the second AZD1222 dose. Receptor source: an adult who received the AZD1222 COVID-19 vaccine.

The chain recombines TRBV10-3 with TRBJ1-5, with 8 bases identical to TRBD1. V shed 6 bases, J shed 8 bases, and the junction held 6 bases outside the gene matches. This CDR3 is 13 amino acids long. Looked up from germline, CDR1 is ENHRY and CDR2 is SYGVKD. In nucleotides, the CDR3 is TGTGCCATCAGCCCGACAGGGGTGAAGCCCCAGCATTTT. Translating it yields CAISPTGVKPQHF.

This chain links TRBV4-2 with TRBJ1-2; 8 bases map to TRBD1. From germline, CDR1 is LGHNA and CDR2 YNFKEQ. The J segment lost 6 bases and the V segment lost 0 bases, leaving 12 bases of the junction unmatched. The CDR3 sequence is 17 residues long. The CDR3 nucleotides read TGTGCCAGCAGCCAAGATCTTGGGGCAGGGGGCGCGAATGGCTACACCTTC. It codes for CASSQDLGAGGANGYTF.

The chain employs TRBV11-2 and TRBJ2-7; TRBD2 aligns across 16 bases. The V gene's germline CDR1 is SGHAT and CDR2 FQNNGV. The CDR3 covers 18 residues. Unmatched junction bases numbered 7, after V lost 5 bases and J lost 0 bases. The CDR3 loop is CASSRGLAGGFISYEQYF. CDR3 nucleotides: TGTGCCAGCAGCCGGGGACTAGCGGGAGGGTTTATCTCCTACGAGCAGTACTTC.

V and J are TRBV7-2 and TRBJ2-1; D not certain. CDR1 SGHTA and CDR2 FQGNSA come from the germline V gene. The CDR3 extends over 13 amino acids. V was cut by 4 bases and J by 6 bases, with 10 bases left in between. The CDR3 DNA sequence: TGTGCCAGCAGCTCCGTACCGATCAATGAGCAGTTCTTC. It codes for CASSSVPINEQFF.

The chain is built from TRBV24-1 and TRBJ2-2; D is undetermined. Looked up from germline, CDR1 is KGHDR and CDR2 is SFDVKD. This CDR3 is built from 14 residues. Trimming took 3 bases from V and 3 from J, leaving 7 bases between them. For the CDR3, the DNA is TGTGCCACCAGTGATACACGCGACACCGGGGAGCTGTTTTTT. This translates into CATSDTRDTGELFF.

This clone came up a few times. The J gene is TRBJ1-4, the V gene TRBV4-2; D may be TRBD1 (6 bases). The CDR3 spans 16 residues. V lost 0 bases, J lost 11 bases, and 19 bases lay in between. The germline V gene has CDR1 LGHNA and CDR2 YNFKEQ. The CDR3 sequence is CASSQDRGGEGRKLFF. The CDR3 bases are TGTGCCAGCAGCCAAGATCGGGGGGGCGAGGGTAGGAAACTGTTTTTT.

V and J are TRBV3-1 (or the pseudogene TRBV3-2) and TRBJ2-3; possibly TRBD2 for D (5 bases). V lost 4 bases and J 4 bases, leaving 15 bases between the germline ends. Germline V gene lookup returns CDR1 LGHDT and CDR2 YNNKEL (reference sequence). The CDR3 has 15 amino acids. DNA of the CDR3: TGTGCCAGCAGCCTACTAGATCTCGGTGCAGATACGCAGTATTTT. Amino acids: CASSLLDLGADTQYF.

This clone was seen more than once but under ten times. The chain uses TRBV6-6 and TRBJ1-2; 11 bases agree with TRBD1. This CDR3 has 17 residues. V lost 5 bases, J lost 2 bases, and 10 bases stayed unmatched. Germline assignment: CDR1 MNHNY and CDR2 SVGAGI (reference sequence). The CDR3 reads CASSPRTGGVLNYGYTF. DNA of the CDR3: TGTGCCAGCAGTCCCCGGACAGGGGGCGTTCTAAACTATGGCTACACCTTC.

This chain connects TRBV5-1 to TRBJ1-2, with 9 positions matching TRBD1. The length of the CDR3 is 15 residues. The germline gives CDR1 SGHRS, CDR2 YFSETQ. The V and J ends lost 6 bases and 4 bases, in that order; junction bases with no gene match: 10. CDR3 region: CASKETGGGSYGYTF. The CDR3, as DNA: TGCGCCAGCAAGGAGACAGGGGGAGGTAGCTATGGCTACACCTTC.

CDR3 sequence: CAISESLDSLGYTF. The CDR3 nucleotides are TGTGCCATCAGTGAGTCGCTAGATAGTCTTGGCTACACCTTC. This chain joins TRBV10-3 and TRBJ1-2; D unresolved. The CDR3 runs 14 residues. The germline V and J ends were trimmed by 0 bases and 7 bases, with 12 bases remaining between them. In germline, CDR1 is ENHRY, CDR2 SYGVKD.

Written as DNA, the CDR3 is TGTGCCAGTAGTATCCTGAGTCTGACTAGCGGGAGATACGAGCAGTACTTC. Translated, it gives CASSILSLTSGRYEQYF. The chain couples TRBV19 to TRBJ2-7; TRBD2 matches 12 bases. Germline lookup yields CDR1 LNHDA and CDR2 SQIVND (reference sequence). J was trimmed by 4 bases and V by 3 bases; bases with no gene match: 10. The CDR3 has 17 amino acids.

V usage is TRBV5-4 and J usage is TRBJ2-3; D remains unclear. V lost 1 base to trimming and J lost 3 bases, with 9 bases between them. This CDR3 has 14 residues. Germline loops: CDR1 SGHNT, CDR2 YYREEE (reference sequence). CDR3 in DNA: TGTGCCAGCAGCTTGTTCGGCTCTACAGATACGCAGTATTTT. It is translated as CASSLFGSTDTQYF. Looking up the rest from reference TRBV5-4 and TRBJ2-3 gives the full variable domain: ETGVTQSPTHLIKTRGQQVTLRCSSQSGHNTVSWYQQALGQGPQFIFQYYREEENGRGNFPPRFSGLQFPNYSSELNVNALELDDSALYLCASSLFGSTDTQYFGPGTRLTVL.

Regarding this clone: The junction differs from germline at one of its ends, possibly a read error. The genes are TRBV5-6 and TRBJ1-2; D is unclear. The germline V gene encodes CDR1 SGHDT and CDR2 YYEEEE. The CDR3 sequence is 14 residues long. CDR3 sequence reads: CASSLGLTNYGYTF. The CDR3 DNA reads TGTGCCAGCAGTTTGGGTTTGACTAACTATGGCTACACCTTC.

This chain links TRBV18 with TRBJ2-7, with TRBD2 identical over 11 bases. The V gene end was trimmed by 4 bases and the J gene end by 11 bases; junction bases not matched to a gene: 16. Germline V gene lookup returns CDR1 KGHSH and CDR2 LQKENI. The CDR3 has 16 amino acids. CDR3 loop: CASSLDRDSGGAGEYF. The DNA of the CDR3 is TGTGCCAGCTCACTGGACCGTGATAGCGGGGGGGCCGGGGAGTACTTC.

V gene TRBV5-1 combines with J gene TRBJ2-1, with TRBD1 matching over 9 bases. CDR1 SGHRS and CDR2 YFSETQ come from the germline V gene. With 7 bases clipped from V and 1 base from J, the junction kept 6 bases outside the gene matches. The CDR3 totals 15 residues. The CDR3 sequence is CASEEQGASYNEQFF. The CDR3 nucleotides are TGCGCCAGCGAGGAACAGGGGGCATCCTACAATGAGCAGTTCTTC.

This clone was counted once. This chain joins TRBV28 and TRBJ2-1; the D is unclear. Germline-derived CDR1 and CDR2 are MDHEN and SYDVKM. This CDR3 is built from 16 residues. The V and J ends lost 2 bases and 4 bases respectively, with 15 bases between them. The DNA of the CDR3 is TGTGCCAGCAGTTTAGGGTCTGACTCCTTATACAATGAGCAGTTCTTC. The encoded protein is CASSLGSDSLYNEQFF.

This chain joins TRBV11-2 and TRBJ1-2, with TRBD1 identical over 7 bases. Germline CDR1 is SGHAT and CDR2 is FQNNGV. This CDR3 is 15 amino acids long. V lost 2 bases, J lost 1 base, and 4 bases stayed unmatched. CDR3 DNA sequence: TGTGCCAGCAGCTTATCAGGGGGGCTTAACTATGGCTACACCTTC. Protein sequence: CASSLSGGLNYGYTF.

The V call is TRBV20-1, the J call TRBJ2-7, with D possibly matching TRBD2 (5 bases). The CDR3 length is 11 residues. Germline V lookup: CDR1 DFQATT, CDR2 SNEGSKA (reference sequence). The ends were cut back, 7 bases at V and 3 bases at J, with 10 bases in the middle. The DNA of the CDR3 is TGCAGTGGACGGGAAGACTACGAGCAGTACTTC. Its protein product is CSGREDYEQYF.

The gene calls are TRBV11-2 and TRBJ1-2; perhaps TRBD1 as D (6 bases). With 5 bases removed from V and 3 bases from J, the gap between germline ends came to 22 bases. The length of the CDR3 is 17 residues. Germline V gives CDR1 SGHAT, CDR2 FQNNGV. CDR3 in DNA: TGTGCCAGCAGCCCAAGCCCCCCGGGGGCTAGTGACTATGGCTACACCTTC. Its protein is CASSPSPPGASDYGYTF.

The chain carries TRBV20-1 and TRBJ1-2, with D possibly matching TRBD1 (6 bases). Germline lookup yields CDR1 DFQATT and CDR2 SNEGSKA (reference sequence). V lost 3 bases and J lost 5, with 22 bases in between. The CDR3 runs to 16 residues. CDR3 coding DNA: TGCAGTGCTAGTGACCCCCGGGACACCGATGTGTATGGCTACACCTTC. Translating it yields CSASDPRDTDVYGYTF.